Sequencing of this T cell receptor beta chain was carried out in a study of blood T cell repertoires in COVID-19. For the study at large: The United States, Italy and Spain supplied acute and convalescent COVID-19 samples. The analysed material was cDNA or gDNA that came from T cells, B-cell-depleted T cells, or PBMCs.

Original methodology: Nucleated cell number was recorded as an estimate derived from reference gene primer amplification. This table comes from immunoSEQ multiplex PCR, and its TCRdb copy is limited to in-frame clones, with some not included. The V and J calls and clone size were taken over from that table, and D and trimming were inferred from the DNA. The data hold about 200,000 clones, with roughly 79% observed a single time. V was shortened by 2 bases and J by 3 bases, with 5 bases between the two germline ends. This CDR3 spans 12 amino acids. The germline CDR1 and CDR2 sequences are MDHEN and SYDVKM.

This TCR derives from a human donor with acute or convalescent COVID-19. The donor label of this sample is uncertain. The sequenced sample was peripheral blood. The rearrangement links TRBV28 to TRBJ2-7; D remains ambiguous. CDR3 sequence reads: CASSLVRYEQYF. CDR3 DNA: TGTGCCAGCAGTTTAGTCCGCTACGAGCAGTACTTC.